This T cell receptor (beta chain) was identified in a study of blood T cells in healthy people across ages. About this clonotype: Its target is not known.

The authors ran a second PCR of roughly 7 to 11 cycles using a sample-barcoded 5' primer and a J-beta primer mix. TCRdb ran MiXCR on the 5' RACE reads and lists one entry per CDR3 protein. The sample lists roughly 800,000 distinct CDR3 sequences; about 48% were seen once. CDR3 length: 13 amino acids. Germline lookup yields CDR1 SGHDN and CDR2 FVKESK. Study-wide points: Long-lived donors exceeded aged donors in naive CD4+ cells and diversity.

V and J are TRBV14 and TRBJ2-7, with D perhaps TRBD1 (6 bases). Near its end, the DNA agrees better with TRBJ2-5, so the J call may be wrong. The specimen sequenced was blood. This clonotype originated in a man at least 80 years old in good health. CDR3 DNA sequence: TGTGCCAGCAGCCAAGCAGGGGCTGGGACCCAGTACTTC. Protein sequence: CASSQAGAGTQYF.